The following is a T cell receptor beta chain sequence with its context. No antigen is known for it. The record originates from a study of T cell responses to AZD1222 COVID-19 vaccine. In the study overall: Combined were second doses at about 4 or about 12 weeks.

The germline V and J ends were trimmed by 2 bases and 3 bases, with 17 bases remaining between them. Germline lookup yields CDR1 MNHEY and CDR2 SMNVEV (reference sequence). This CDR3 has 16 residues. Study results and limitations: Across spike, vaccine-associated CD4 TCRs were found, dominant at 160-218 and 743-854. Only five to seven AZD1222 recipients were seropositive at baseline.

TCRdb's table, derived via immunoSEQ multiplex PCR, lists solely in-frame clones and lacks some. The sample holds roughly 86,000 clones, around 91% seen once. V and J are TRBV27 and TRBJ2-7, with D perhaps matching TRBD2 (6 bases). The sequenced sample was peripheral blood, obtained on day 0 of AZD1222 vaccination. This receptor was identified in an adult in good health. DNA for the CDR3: TGTGCCAGCAGTTTAAGTTACCCTAGCGAACACTACGAGCAGTACTTC. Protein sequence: CASSLSYPSEHYEQYF.